The clone carrying this TCR beta chain was seen many times. Its antigen is not known. This specimen belongs to a study of T cell responses to AZD1222 COVID-19 vaccine. Across the whole study: Pooled in the analysis were second doses at about 4 or about 12 weeks.

V dropped 7 bases and J dropped 9 bases, with 21 bases sitting between them. The germline V gene encodes CDR1 MNHEY and CDR2 SVGAGI. The CDR3 totals 14 residues. Study conclusions and caveats: Scientists sampled the repertoires only once the peak T cell response had passed. The study identified only a handful of AZD1222 recipients as seropositive at baseline. Spike-specific TCR breadth and depth grew following two AZD1222 doses.

Assay: immunoSEQ multiplex PCR; the TCRdb copy retains only in-frame clones and omits some. The sample has 150,000 to 200,000 clones, roughly nine tenths seen once. The starting material was peripheral blood, obtained on day 0 of AZD1222 vaccination. The source is an adult in good health. The chain is built from TRBV6-5 and TRBJ1-2, with D possibly matching TRBD1 (5 bases). The CDR3 nucleotides are TGTGCCAGCAATCCCCCCGGGACCCCGCCGCGCTACACCTTC. It codes for CASNPPGTPPRYTF.